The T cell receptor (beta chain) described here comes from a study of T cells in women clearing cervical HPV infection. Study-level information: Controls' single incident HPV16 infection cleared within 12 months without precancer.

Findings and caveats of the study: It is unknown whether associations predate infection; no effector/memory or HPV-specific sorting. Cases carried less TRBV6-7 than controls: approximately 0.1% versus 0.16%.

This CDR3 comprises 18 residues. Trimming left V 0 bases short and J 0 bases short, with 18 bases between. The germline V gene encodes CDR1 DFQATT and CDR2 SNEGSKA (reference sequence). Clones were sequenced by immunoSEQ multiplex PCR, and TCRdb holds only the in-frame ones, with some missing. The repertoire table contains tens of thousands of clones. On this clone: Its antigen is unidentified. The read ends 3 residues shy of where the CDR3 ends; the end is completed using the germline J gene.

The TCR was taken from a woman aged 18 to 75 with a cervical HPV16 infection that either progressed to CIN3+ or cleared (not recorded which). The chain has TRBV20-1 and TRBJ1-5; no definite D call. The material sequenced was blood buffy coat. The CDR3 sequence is CSARDSTRRLYSNQPQHF. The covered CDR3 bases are TGCAGTGCTAGAGATTCAACGCGCCGACTTTATAGCAATCAGCCC.